This TCR beta chain was captured in a study of human T cells and chemical hapten exposure. Whole-study context: Yields of TCR per sample differed, chiefly owing to small differences in pooled library volume.

TCRdb analysed the 5' RACE reads with MiXCR anew, one entry per CDR3 protein. The sample lists roughly 110,000 distinct CDR3 sequences, roughly 19% occurring once. Total RNA came from unfractionated whole blood. The germline gives CDR1 SGHTA, CDR2 FQGNSA. The CDR3 extends over 13 amino acids. V was cut by 4 bases and J by 0 bases, with 5 bases left in between. This clonotype occurred once. This sequence originates from a human donor in good health. The V and J genes are TRBV7-2 and TRBJ2-3; D not resolved. The CDR3 here is CASSCTSTDTQYF. The CDR3 DNA follows: TGTGCCAGCAGCTGTACTAGCACAGATACGCAGTATTTT.